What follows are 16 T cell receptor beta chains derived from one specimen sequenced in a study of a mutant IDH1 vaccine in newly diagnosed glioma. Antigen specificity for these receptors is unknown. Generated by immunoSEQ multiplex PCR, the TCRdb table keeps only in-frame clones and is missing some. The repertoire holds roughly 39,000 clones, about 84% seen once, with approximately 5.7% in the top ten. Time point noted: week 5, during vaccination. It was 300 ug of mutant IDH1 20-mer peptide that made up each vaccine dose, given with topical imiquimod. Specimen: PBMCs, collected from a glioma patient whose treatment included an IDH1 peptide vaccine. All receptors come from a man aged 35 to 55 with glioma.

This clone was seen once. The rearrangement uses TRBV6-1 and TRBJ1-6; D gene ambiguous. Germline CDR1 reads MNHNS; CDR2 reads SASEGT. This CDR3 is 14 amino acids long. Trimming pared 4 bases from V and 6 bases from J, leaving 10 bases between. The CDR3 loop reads CASSGRSFNSPLHF. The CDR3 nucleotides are TGTGCCAGCAGTGGACGGTCTTTTAATTCACCCCTCCACTTT.

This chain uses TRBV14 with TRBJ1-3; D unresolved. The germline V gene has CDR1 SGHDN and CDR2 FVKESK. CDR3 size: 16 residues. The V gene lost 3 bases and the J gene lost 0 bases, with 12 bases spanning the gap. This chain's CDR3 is CASSQHQALSGNTIYF. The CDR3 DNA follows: TGTGCCAGCAGCCAGCACCAGGCACTCTCTGGAAACACCATATATTTT.

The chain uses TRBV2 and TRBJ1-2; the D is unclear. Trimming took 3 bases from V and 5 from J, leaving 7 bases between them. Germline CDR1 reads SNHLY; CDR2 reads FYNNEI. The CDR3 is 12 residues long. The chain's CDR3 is CASSEGGYGYTF. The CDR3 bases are TGTGCCAGCAGTGAGGGTGGGTATGGCTACACCTTC.

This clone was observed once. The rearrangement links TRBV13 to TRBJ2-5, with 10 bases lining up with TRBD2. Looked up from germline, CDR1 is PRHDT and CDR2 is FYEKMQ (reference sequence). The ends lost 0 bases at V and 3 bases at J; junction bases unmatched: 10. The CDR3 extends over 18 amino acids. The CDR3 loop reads CASSLGGSASGGKETQYF. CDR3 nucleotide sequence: TGTGCCAGCAGCTTAGGCGGGTCGGCTAGCGGGGGAAAAGAGACCCAGTACTTC.

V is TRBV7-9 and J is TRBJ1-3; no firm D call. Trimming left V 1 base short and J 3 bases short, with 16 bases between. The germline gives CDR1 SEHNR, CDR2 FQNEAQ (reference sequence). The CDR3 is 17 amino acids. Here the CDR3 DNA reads TGTGCCAGCAGCTTAGGCGAGGCGGGGAGGAATGGAAACACCATATATTTT. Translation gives CASSLGEAGRNGNTIYF.

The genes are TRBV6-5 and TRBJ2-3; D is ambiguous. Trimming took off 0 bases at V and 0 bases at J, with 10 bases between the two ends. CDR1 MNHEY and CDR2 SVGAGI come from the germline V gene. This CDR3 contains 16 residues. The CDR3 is CASSYSSSPSTDTQYF. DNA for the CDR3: TGTGCCAGCAGTTACTCGAGTAGTCCTAGCACAGATACGCAGTATTTT.

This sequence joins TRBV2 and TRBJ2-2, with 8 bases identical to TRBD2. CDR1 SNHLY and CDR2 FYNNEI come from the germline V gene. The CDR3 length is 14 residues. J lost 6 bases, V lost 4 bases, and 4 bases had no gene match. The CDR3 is CASSASGGAGELFF. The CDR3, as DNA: TGTGCCAGCAGTGCCTCCGGGGGGGCCGGGGAGCTGTTTTTT.

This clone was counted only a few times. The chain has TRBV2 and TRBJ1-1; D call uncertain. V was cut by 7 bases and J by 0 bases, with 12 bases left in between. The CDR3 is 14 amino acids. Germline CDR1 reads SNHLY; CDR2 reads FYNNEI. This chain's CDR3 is CASIPGIMNTEAFF. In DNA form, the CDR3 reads TGTGCCAGCATACCGGGGATCATGAACACTGAAGCTTTCTTT.

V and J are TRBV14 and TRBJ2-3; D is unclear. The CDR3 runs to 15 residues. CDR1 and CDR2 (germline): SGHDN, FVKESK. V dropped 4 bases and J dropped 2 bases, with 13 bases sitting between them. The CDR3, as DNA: TGTGCCAGCAGCCTCGGCGGATCACTCACAGATACGCAGTATTTT. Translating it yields CASSLGGSLTDTQYF. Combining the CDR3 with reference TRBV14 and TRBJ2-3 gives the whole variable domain EAGVTQFPSHSVIEKGQTVTLRCDPISGHDNLYWYRRVMGKEIKFLLHFVKESKQDESGMPNNRFLAERTGGTYSTLKVQPAELEDSGVYFCASSLGGSLTDTQYFGPGTRLTVL.

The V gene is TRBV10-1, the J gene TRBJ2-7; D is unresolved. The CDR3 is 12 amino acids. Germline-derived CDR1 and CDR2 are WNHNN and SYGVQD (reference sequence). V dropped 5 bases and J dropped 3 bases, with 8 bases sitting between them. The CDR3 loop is CASSRDGYEQYF. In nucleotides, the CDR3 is TGCGCCAGCAGTCGTGACGGCTACGAGCAGTACTTC.

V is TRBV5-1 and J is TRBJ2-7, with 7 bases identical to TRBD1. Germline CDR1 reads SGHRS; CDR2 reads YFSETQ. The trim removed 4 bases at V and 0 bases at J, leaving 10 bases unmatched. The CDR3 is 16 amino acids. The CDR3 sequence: CASSRSTGTDSYEQYF. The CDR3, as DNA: TGCGCCAGCAGCCGTTCCACCGGGACAGACTCCTACGAGCAGTACTTC.

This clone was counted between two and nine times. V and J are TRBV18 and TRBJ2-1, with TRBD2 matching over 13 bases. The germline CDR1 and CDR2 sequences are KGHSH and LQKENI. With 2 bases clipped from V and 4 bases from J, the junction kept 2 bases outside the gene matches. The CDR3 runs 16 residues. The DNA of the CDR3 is TGTGCCAGCTCACCATTGGGACTAGCGGGATACAATGAGCAGTTCTTC. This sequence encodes CASSPLGLAGYNEQFF. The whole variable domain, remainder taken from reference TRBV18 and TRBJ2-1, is NAGVMQNPRHLVRRRGQEARLRCSPMKGHSHVYWYRQLPEEGLKFMVYLQKENIIDESGMPKERFSAEFPKEGPSILRIQQVVRGDSAAYFCASSPLGLAGYNEQFFGPGTRLTVL.

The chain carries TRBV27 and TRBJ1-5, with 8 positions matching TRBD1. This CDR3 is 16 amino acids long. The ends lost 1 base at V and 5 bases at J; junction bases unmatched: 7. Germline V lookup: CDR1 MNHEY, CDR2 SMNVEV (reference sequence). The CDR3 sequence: CASSLFGQGRHQPQHF. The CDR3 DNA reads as TGTGCCAGCAGTTTATTCGGACAGGGACGACATCAGCCCCAGCATTTT.

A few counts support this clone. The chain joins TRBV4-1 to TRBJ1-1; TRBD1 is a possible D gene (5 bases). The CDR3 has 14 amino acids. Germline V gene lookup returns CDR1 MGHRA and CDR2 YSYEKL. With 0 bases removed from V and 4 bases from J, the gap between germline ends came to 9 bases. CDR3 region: CASSQEGVPTEAFF. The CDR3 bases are TGCGCCAGCAGCCAAGAAGGGGTCCCCACTGAAGCTTTCTTT.

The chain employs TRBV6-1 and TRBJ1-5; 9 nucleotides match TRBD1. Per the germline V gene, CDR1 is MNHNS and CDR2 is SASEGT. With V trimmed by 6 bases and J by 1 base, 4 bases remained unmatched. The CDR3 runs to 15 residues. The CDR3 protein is CASRDRGDSNQPQHF. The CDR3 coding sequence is TGTGCCAGCAGGGACAGGGGAGACAGCAATCAGCCCCAGCATTTT.

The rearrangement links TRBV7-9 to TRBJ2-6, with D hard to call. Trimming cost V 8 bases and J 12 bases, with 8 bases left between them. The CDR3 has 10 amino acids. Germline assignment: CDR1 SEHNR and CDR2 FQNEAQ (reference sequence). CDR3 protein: CASGGTVLTF. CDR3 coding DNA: TGTGCCAGCGGTGGAACCGTCCTGACTTTC.